The rows below give T cell receptor beta chains drawn from one sample of a study of CD8 T cells in Susac syndrome. Using its own MiXCR run on the immunoSEQ multiplex PCR reads, TCRdb lists one record per CDR3 protein. The table lists approximately 150,000 distinct CDR3 sequences, around 95% of them singletons. The sequenced sample consisted of CD4+ T cells from PBMCs. The receptors were sampled from a human donor with Susac syndrome. Both conserved end residues are part of each CDR3. The order of the fields is V gene, clone size, J gene, D gene, CDR3 protein, CDR3 DNA. D genes are given only for firm matches. Only some rows state a clone size, as once, few, many or a class for expanded clones.

v_call: TRBV28
clone_size: once
j_call: TRBJ2-2
d_call: NA
cdr3_aa: CASSFIQTTGELFF
cdr3_nt: TGTGCCAGCAGTTTTATCCAGACCACCGGGGAGCTGTTTTTT

v_call: TRBV7-8
clone_size: NA
j_call: TRBJ2-5
d_call: NA
cdr3_aa: CASSLSGTVETQYF
cdr3_nt: TGTGCCAGCAGCTTGTCTGGGACGGTAGAGACCCAGTACTTC

v_call: TRBV30
clone_size: NA
j_call: TRBJ1-1
d_call: TRBD1
cdr3_aa: CAWSPPGGARMNTEAFF
cdr3_nt: TGTGCCTGGAGTCCACCAGGGGGTGCCAGGATGAACACTGAAGCTTTCTTT

v_call: TRBV2
clone_size: once
j_call: TRBJ1-1
d_call: NA
cdr3_aa: CASSEVRLGEAFF
cdr3_nt: TGTGCCAGCAGTGAAGTCCGGTTAGGTGAAGCTTTCTTT

v_call: TRBV3-1
clone_size: NA
j_call: TRBJ2-7
d_call: NA
cdr3_aa: CASSQDRSLSRSYEQYF
cdr3_nt: TGTGCCAGCAGCCAAGATAGGTCCTTAAGCCGATCCTACGAGCAGTACTTC

v_call: TRBV5-1
clone_size: NA
j_call: TRBJ2-7
d_call: NA
cdr3_aa: CASSLGDTLPYEQYF
cdr3_nt: TGCGCCAGCAGCTTGGGTGACACCCTCCCCTACGAGCAGTACTTC

v_call: TRBV4-1
clone_size: NA
j_call: TRBJ1-1
d_call: TRBD1
cdr3_aa: CASSQQGQGGTEAFF
cdr3_nt: TGCGCCAGCAGCCAACAGGGACAGGGAGGCACTGAAGCTTTCTTT

v_call: TRBV20-1
clone_size: NA
j_call: TRBJ2-3
d_call: TRBD2
cdr3_aa: CSAIPGGDIDTQYF
cdr3_nt: TGCAGTGCTATTCCGGGGGGGGATATAGATACGCAGTATTTT

v_call: TRBV3-1
clone_size: few
j_call: TRBJ2-7
d_call: TRBD2
cdr3_aa: CASSQMIAGREQYF
cdr3_nt: TGTGCCAGCAGCCAAATGATAGCGGGAAGGGAGCAGTACTTC

v_call: TRBV20-1
clone_size: once
j_call: TRBJ1-1
d_call: TRBD1
cdr3_aa: CSAIGFRDRGQENTEAFF
cdr3_nt: TGCAGTGCTATTGGTTTCCGGGACAGGGGGCAGGAGAACACTGAAGCTTTCTTT

v_call: TRBV24-1
clone_size: NA
j_call: TRBJ2-1
d_call: NA
cdr3_aa: CATAPGGQYNEQFF
cdr3_nt: TGTGCCACCGCTCCCGGAGGACAGTACAATGAGCAGTTCTTC

v_call: TRBV11-2
clone_size: NA
j_call: TRBJ1-2
d_call: NA
cdr3_aa: CATGNGYTF
cdr3_nt: TGTGCGACGGGGAATGGCTACACCTTC

v_call: TRBV7-3
clone_size: NA
j_call: TRBJ2-6
d_call: NA
cdr3_aa: CASSLRGVVTSGANVLTF
cdr3_nt: TGTGCCAGCAGCTTAAGAGGGGTTGTAACTTCTGGGGCCAACGTCCTGACTTTC

v_call: TRBV4-1
clone_size: NA
j_call: TRBJ1-1
d_call: NA
cdr3_aa: CASSQDWRQIAMNTEAFF
cdr3_nt: TGCGCCAGCAGCCAAGATTGGAGACAGATAGCCATGAACACTGAAGCTTTCTTT

v_call: TRBV29-1
clone_size: NA
j_call: TRBJ1-6
d_call: NA
cdr3_aa: CSVIGRENNSPLHF
cdr3_nt: TGCAGCGTTATAGGCAGAGAGAATAATTCACCCCTCCACTTT

v_call: TRBV29-1
clone_size: NA
j_call: TRBJ2-7
d_call: NA
cdr3_aa: CSVRDSAYEQYF
cdr3_nt: TGCAGCGTCCGGGACTCTGCCTACGAGCAGTACTTC

v_call: TRBV11-2
clone_size: NA
j_call: TRBJ2-1
d_call: TRBD2
cdr3_aa: CASSFGGGPLSEQFF
cdr3_nt: TGTGCCAGCAGCTTTGGGGGAGGGCCATTATCTGAGCAGTTCTTC

v_call: TRBV6-5
clone_size: once
j_call: TRBJ2-7
d_call: TRBD1
cdr3_aa: CASSPRQGMTYEQYF
cdr3_nt: TGTGCCAGCAGTCCGCGACAGGGGATGACCTACGAGCAGTACTTC

v_call: TRBV23-1
clone_size: NA
j_call: TRBJ2-4
d_call: NA
cdr3_aa: CASSQLGTRPKNIQYF
cdr3_nt: TGCGCCAGCAGTCAACTCGGGACACGGCCAAAAAACATTCAGTACTTC

v_call: TRBV24-1
clone_size: NA
j_call: TRBJ2-3
d_call: TRBD2
cdr3_aa: CATSDTSGGGSDTQYF
cdr3_nt: TGTGCCACCAGTGACACTAGCGGGGGGGGTTCAGATACGCAGTATTTT

v_call: TRBV5-1
clone_size: NA
j_call: TRBJ2-7
d_call: TRBD1
cdr3_aa: CASSRGGQSSYEQYF
cdr3_nt: TGCGCCAGCAGCCGTGGGGGACAGTCCTCCTACGAGCAGTACTTC

v_call: TRBV9
clone_size: few
j_call: TRBJ2-2
d_call: NA
cdr3_aa: CASSVVYGELFF
cdr3_nt: TGTGCCAGCAGCGTAGTTTACGGGGAGCTGTTTTTT

v_call: TRBV28
clone_size: NA
j_call: TRBJ2-1
d_call: TRBD2
cdr3_aa: CASSFPRGRYNEQFF
cdr3_nt: TGTGCCAGCAGTTTTCCTCGCGGGAGATACAATGAGCAGTTCTTC

v_call: TRBV6-6
clone_size: NA
j_call: TRBJ2-7
d_call: NA
cdr3_aa: CASNLHLQGGEQYF
cdr3_nt: TGTGCCAGCAATCTACACCTACAGGGCGGCGAGCAGTACTTC

v_call: TRBV10-3
clone_size: NA
j_call: TRBJ2-7
d_call: TRBD2
cdr3_aa: CAISESVLKTSYYEQYF
cdr3_nt: TGTGCCATCAGTGAGTCGGTTCTAAAGACTAGCTACTACGAGCAGTACTTC

v_call: TRBV5-1
clone_size: NA
j_call: TRBJ1-2
d_call: NA
cdr3_aa: CASSSLTGNYGYTF
cdr3_nt: TGCGCCAGCAGCTCTTTAACAGGGAACTATGGCTACACCTTC

v_call: TRBV7-2
clone_size: NA
j_call: TRBJ2-7
d_call: NA
cdr3_aa: CASSLRRLRDEQYF
cdr3_nt: TGTGCCAGCAGCTTAAGAAGACTTCGTGACGAGCAGTACTTC

v_call: TRBV7-9
clone_size: NA
j_call: TRBJ2-5
d_call: NA
cdr3_aa: CASTLIRDQETQYF
cdr3_nt: TGTGCCAGCACCCTGATTCGGGACCAAGAGACCCAGTACTTC

v_call: TRBV4-1
clone_size: NA
j_call: TRBJ2-7
d_call: TRBD2
cdr3_aa: CASSQDLRLAGRKSYEQYF
cdr3_nt: TGCGCCAGCAGCCAAGATCTTCGACTAGCGGGAAGAAAATCCTACGAGCAGTACTTC

v_call: TRBV28
clone_size: NA
j_call: TRBJ2-2
d_call: NA
cdr3_aa: CAAELRSHGELFF
cdr3_nt: TGTGCCGCCGAGCTGAGGTCCCACGGGGAGCTGTTTTTT

v_call: TRBV4-1
clone_size: NA
j_call: TRBJ2-7
d_call: TRBD2
cdr3_aa: CASSQELASIYEQYF
cdr3_nt: TGCGCCAGCAGCCAAGAACTAGCGTCCATCTACGAGCAGTACTTC

v_call: TRBV28
clone_size: NA
j_call: TRBJ2-1
d_call: NA
cdr3_aa: CASLPSSLVRQQFF
cdr3_nt: TGTGCCAGCCTCCCGTCCTCCCTAGTACGTCAGCAGTTCTTC

v_call: TRBV7-9
clone_size: NA
j_call: TRBJ2-1
d_call: TRBD1
cdr3_aa: CASSGDSNEQFF
cdr3_nt: TGTGCCAGCAGCGGGGACAGCAATGAGCAGTTCTTC

v_call: TRBV12-3/TRBV12-4
clone_size: NA
j_call: TRBJ2-1
d_call: NA
cdr3_aa: CASKGGSSYNEQFF
cdr3_nt: TGTGCCAGCAAGGGGGGGAGCTCCTACAATGAGCAGTTCTTC

v_call: TRBV12-3/TRBV12-4
clone_size: NA
j_call: TRBJ2-5
d_call: TRBD2
cdr3_aa: CASRSSGTQETQYF
cdr3_nt: TGTGCCAGCAGGTCTAGCGGGACCCAAGAGACCCAGTACTTC

v_call: TRBV25-1
clone_size: NA
j_call: TRBJ2-7
d_call: TRBD2
cdr3_aa: CASSGSAGEYEQYF
cdr3_nt: TGTGCCAGCAGTGGGTCAGCGGGAGAATACGAGCAGTACTTC

v_call: TRBV29-1
clone_size: NA
j_call: TRBJ2-1
d_call: NA
cdr3_aa: CSGGGQAGNEQFF
cdr3_nt: TGCAGCGGAGGGGGGCAGGCGGGGAATGAGCAGTTCTTC

v_call: TRBV10-2
clone_size: NA
j_call: TRBJ2-7
d_call: NA
cdr3_aa: CASRIRDYEQYF
cdr3_nt: TGCGCCAGCAGGATCAGAGACTACGAGCAGTACTTC

v_call: TRBV2
clone_size: NA
j_call: TRBJ1-5
d_call: NA
cdr3_aa: CASTAYGQPQHF
cdr3_nt: TGTGCCAGCACGGCCTATGGTCAGCCCCAGCATTTT

v_call: TRBV20-1
clone_size: once
j_call: TRBJ2-4
d_call: TRBD2
cdr3_aa: CSARGRGGDVKNIQYF
cdr3_nt: TGCAGTGCTAGAGGTCGGGGAGGGGACGTCAAAAACATTCAGTACTTC

v_call: TRBV28
clone_size: NA
j_call: TRBJ2-2
d_call: TRBD2
cdr3_aa: CASSLGTRSGELFF
cdr3_nt: TGTGCCAGCAGCCTTGGGACTAGGAGTGGGGAGCTGTTTTTT

v_call: TRBV25-1
clone_size: NA
j_call: TRBJ1-2
d_call: NA
cdr3_aa: CASSDGWDGRASYTF
cdr3_nt: TGTGCCAGCAGTGATGGATGGGACGGTCGAGCGAGCTACACCTTC

v_call: TRBV2
clone_size: NA
j_call: TRBJ2-2
d_call: TRBD2
cdr3_aa: CASSYSSGGWDKLFF
cdr3_nt: TGTGCCAGCAGTTACTCTAGCGGGGGCTGGGATAAGCTGTTTTTT

v_call: TRBV7-9
clone_size: NA
j_call: TRBJ2-3
d_call: TRBD1
cdr3_aa: CASSLNRGSTDTQYF
cdr3_nt: TGTGCCAGCAGCTTAAACAGGGGAAGCACAGATACGCAGTATTTT

v_call: TRBV15
clone_size: NA
j_call: TRBJ2-5
d_call: NA
cdr3_aa: CATGLETQYF
cdr3_nt: TGTGCCACCGGGCTGGAGACCCAGTACTTC

v_call: TRBV7-9
clone_size: NA
j_call: TRBJ1-6
d_call: NA
cdr3_aa: CASSLGQNNSPLHF
cdr3_nt: TGTGCCAGCAGCCTCGGGCAGAATAATTCACCCCTCCACTTT

v_call: TRBV15
clone_size: NA
j_call: TRBJ1-3
d_call: TRBD1
cdr3_aa: CATSRDGTGGRYTIYF
cdr3_nt: TGTGCCACCAGCAGAGACGGGACAGGGGGAAGGTACACCATATATTTT

v_call: TRBV18
clone_size: NA
j_call: TRBJ2-7
d_call: NA
cdr3_aa: CASSPPASTYEQYF
cdr3_nt: TGTGCCAGCTCACCACCGGCCAGTACCTACGAGCAGTACTTC

v_call: TRBV20-1
clone_size: NA
j_call: TRBJ2-1
d_call: TRBD1
cdr3_aa: CSVRGQGAYNEQFF
cdr3_nt: TGCAGTGTTAGGGGACAGGGGGCTTACAATGAGCAGTTCTTC

v_call: TRBV2
clone_size: NA
j_call: TRBJ2-3
d_call: TRBD2
cdr3_aa: CASILSGGLTDTQYF
cdr3_nt: TGTGCCAGCATCCTTAGCGGGGGCCTCACAGATACGCAGTATTTT

v_call: TRBV19
clone_size: NA
j_call: TRBJ2-1
d_call: NA
cdr3_aa: CASSIKAGRSNEQFF
cdr3_nt: TGTGCCAGTAGTATCAAGGCGGGGAGGAGCAATGAGCAGTTCTTC

v_call: TRBV20-1
clone_size: NA
j_call: TRBJ2-7
d_call: TRBD1
cdr3_aa: CSILPGQGAHEQYF
cdr3_nt: TGCAGTATCCTCCCGGGACAGGGGGCCCACGAGCAGTACTTC

v_call: TRBV29-1
clone_size: NA
j_call: TRBJ2-5
d_call: NA
cdr3_aa: CSVGRPLRTAGLETQYF
cdr3_nt: TGCAGCGTTGGGCGGCCCCTCCGGACAGCGGGGTTGGAGACCCAGTACTTC

v_call: TRBV20-1
clone_size: NA
j_call: TRBJ2-7
d_call: NA
cdr3_aa: CSASGRNEQYF
cdr3_nt: TGCAGTGCTAGCGGAAGGAACGAGCAGTACTTC

v_call: TRBV6-2/TRBV6-3
clone_size: NA
j_call: TRBJ1-2
d_call: NA
cdr3_aa: CASSYGQASLGGYTF
cdr3_nt: TGTGCCAGCAGTTACGGCCAGGCCTCTTTGGGGGGCTACACCTTC

v_call: TRBV5-4
clone_size: NA
j_call: TRBJ2-3
d_call: NA
cdr3_aa: CASSRIGGRGSTDTQYF
cdr3_nt: TGTGCCAGCAGCCGAATCGGCGGGCGAGGTAGCACAGATACGCAGTATTTT

v_call: TRBV21-1
clone_size: NA
j_call: TRBJ2-3
d_call: NA
cdr3_aa: CASSKSYGARLADCTDTQYF
cdr3_nt: TGTGCCAGCAGCAAATCATACGGCGCCCGACTAGCGGATTGCACAGATACGCAGTATTTT

v_call: TRBV20-1
clone_size: NA
j_call: TRBJ1-1
d_call: NA
cdr3_aa: CSARDNAANTEAFF
cdr3_nt: TGCAGTGCTAGAGATAACGCAGCCAACACTGAAGCTTTCTTT

v_call: TRBV2
clone_size: NA
j_call: TRBJ2-5
d_call: NA
cdr3_aa: CATTPSQETQYF
cdr3_nt: TGTGCCACCACCCCCAGCCAAGAGACCCAGTACTTC